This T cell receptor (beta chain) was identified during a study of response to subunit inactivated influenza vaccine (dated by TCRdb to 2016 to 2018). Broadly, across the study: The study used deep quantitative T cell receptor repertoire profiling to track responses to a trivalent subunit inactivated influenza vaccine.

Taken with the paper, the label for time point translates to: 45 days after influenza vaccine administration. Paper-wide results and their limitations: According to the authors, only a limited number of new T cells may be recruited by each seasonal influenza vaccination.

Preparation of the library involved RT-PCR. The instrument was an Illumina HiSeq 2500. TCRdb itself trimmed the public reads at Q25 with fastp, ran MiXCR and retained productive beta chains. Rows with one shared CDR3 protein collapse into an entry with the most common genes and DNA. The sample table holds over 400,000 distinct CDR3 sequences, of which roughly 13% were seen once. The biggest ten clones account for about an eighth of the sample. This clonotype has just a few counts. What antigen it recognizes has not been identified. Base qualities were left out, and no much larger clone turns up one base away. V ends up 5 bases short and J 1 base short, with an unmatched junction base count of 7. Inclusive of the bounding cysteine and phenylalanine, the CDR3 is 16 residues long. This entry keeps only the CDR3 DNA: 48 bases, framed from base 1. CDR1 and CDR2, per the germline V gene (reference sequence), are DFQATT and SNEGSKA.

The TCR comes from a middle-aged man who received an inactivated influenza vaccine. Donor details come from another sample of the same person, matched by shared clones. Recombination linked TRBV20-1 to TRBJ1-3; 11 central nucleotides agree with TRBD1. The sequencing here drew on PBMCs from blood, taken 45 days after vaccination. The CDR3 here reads CSALDRGRRSGNTIYF. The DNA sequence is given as TGCAGTGCTTTGGACAGGGGGCGCCGATCTGGAAACACCATATATTTT.